This TCR beta chain stems from a study of stem cell transplantation in POMP-related autoinflammatory disease. Assay used: immunoSEQ multiplex PCR; TCRdb lists only in-frame clones, some missing. Of some 69,000 clones listed, approximately 91% are singletons. Germline CDR1 and CDR2: SEHNR and FQNEAQ (reference sequence). Losses at the gene ends were 7 bases for V and 2 bases for J; bases not matched to a gene: 17. The CDR3 contains 20 residues. The sample was CD4+ T cells from PBMCs, taken after stem cell transplantation. The rearrangement uses TRBV7-9 and TRBJ2-1; 13 nucleotides match TRBD2. This sequence originates from a human patient with POMP-related autoinflammation and immune dysregulation (PRAID). Certain T cells may be donor cells from the graft. The CDR3 loop reads CASTHRWTSGSLVTYNEQFF. Written as DNA, the CDR3 is TGTGCCAGCACCCATCGGTGGACTAGCGGGAGCTTAGTCACCTACAATGAGCAGTTCTTC.